This T cell receptor (beta chain) was observed in a study of shared T cell receptors in the human thymus. Method: immunoSEQ multiplex PCR; TCRdb's copy keeps in-frame clones and lacks some. The table includes about 610,000 clones, roughly 90% detected once. The data also belong to a second study, concerning human thymus T cells.

The TCR sequence derives from a boy younger than two with a congenital heart defect. What was sequenced was thymocytes.

The CDR3 region has the DNA TGTGCCAGCAGTTACGAATGGGGCAACTCCTACGAGCAGTACTTC. This encodes CASSYEWGNSYEQYF. The chain couples TRBV6-5 to TRBJ2-7, with TRBD1 as a possible D gene (5 bases). Germline loops: CDR1 MNHEY, CDR2 SVGAGI. V was clipped by 2 bases and J by 0 bases, with 11 bases between them. The length of the CDR3 is 15 residues.